A selection of T cell receptor beta chains follows, all from one sample in a study of Graves' ophthalmopathy and Graves' hyperthyroidism. A single record per CDR3 protein comes from TCRdb applying MiXCR to the multiplex PCR reads. The sample records hundreds of thousands of distinct CDR3 sequences, 35% to 50% being singletons. The sample taken for sequencing was peripheral blood. The receptors shown here come from an adult man with Graves' ophthalmopathy. CDR3s include the opening cysteine and the closing phenylalanine or tryptophan. The D gene is left open where the match is weak. Some rows mark clone size as missing; the rest say once, few, many or name a class of expanded clone.

NA many TRBJ2-7 TRBV10-3 TGTGCCATCAGTTCAGACCGGGACACCTCCTACGAGCAGTACTTC CAISSDRDTSYEQYF
NA few TRBJ2-2 TRBV7-9 TGTGCCAGCAGCCAAGATCCCCACCCCGTAGTTACCGGGGAGCTGTTTTTT CASSQDPHPVVTGELFF
TRBD1 NA TRBJ2-2 TRBV7-2 TGTGCCAGCAGCGACAGGGGTTGG CASSDRGW
TRBD1 once TRBJ1-2 TRBV20-1 TGCAGTGCTGCCAGGCCATCCTACGGGACAGTGTATGGCTACACCTTC CSAARPSYGTVYGYTF
TRBD1 NA TRBJ1-4 TRBV29-1 TGCAGCGTTCGACAGGGGATGAACACTGAAAAACTGTTTTTT CSVRQGMNTEKLFF
NA NA TRBJ2-5 TRBV12-3/TRBV12-4 TGTGCCAGCAGTTTGTCCCGACAGGACCAAGAGACCCAGTACTTC CASSLSRQDQETQYF
TRBD1 many TRBJ1-5 TRBV5-5 TGTGCCAGCAGCTTGGTTCCCCGGGACAGGGATCAGCCCCAGCATTTT CASSLVPRDRDQPQHF
NA NA TRBJ1-1 TRBV12-3/TRBV12-4 TGTGCCAGCAGTTACGGGCGGAGGAACGCTGAAGCTTTCTTT CASSYGRRNAEAFF
TRBD1 many TRBJ2-7 TRBV24-1 TGTGCCACCAGTGATCAGGGGGACGAGCAGTACTTC CATSDQGDEQYF
NA many TRBJ2-2 TRBV10-3 TGTGCCATCAGGCAGGGCGCCGGGGAGCTGTTTTTT CAIRQGAGELFF
NA many TRBJ1-3 TRBV7-8 TGTGCCAGCAGCTTAGTTGCAGGGACCCCCATCTCTGGAAACACCATATATTTT CASSLVAGTPISGNTIYF
NA NA TRBJ2-7 TRBV19 TGTGCCAGTAGTACGCGGACAGAGCCTTACGAGCAGTACTTC CASSTRTEPYEQYF
TRBD2 NA TRBJ2-5 TRBV2 TGTGCCAGCAGTGCCGGGAGGGGTGACCAGTACTTC CASSAGRGDQYF
TRBD2 few TRBJ2-7 TRBV2 TGTGCCAGCAGTTGGGACTATCACGAGCAGTACTTC CASSWDYHEQYF
TRBD1 NA TRBJ2-3 TRBV12-3/TRBV12-4 TGTGCCAGCAGTTTAGAGGCGGCGGGACAGGGAGATACGCAGTATTTT CASSLEAAGQGDTQYF
NA few TRBJ1-5 TRBV10-3 TGTGCCAGCTGCCGGGACGCAGATAGCAATCAGCCCCAGCATTTT CASCRDADSNQPQHF
NA few TRBJ1-2 TRBV25-1 TGTGCCAGCAGTGCTCAGATAGGGGGGATGGACGGCTACACCTTC CASSAQIGGMDGYTF
NA few TRBJ2-2 TRBV25-1 TGTGCCAGGGCGACTAACACCGGGGAGCTGTTTTTT CARATNTGELFF
NA NA TRBJ2-1 TRBV10-3 TGTGCCATCAGTGAGTCTCGGGAGAGGAACAATGAGCAGTTCTTC CAISESRERNNEQFF
TRBD1 NA TRBJ1-2 TRBV9 TGTGCCAGCACCCAAGCCGGACCGGGACAGGGAGCCTATGGCTACACCTTC CASTQAGPGQGAYGYTF
NA NA TRBJ1-4 TRBV20-1 TGCAGTGCTAGAGTCTCCCGCGGCGAAAAACTGTTTTTT CSARVSRGEKLFF
TRBD1 NA TRBJ2-7 TRBV29-1 TGCAGCTTACGACAGGGGGCCTACGAGCAGTACTTC CSLRQGAYEQYF
TRBD2 NA TRBJ2-7 TRBV20-1 TGCAGTGCTAGTTCCGGACTAGCATCCTACGAGCAGTACTTC CSASSGLASYEQYF
NA many TRBJ1-1 TRBV10-3 TGTGCCATCAGTGGAGGACCCACTGAAGCTTTCTTT CAISGGPTEAFF
TRBD1 many TRBJ2-7 TRBV25-1 TGTGCCAGCAGTCTTCCAGGGGGCATAAACGAGCAGTACTTC CASSLPGGINEQYF
TRBD2 few TRBJ2-5 TRBV5-5 TGTGCCAGCAGCTTGTACGGCGGGAGTAGGGAGACCCAGTACTTC CASSLYGGSRETQYF
TRBD2 few TRBJ2-5 TRBV10-2 TGCGCCAGCAGTGAAATTGGACTAGCGGGAGTGGAGACCCAGTACTTC CASSEIGLAGVETQYF
TRBD1 many TRBJ1-5 TRBV15 TGTGCCACCAGCAGAGAAGGGACAGGACTCAATCAGCCCCAGCATTTT CATSREGTGLNQPQHF
TRBD2 few TRBJ2-2 TRBV7-9 TGCGCCAGCAGCTTTGTTCTAGCGGGAGCCGGGGAGCTGTTTTTT CASSFVLAGAGELFF
TRBD1 once TRBJ1-4 TRBV20-1 TGCAGTGCTAGGGACAGGGTAGAAAAACTGTTTTTT CSARDRVEKLFF
NA once TRBJ2-5 TRBV5-4 TGTGCCAGCAACCTAGGAGGGGGCGTAGAGACCCAGTACTTC CASNLGGGVETQYF
NA few TRBJ2-2 TRBV11-2 TGTGCCAGCAGCACAGGAAGGGCCGGGGAGCTGTTTTTT CASSTGRAGELFF
TRBD2 NA TRBJ2-7 TRBV20-1 TGCAGTCTAAGGGAACGGACTAGCGGAATTCCACTACGGCCCTACGAGCAGTACTTC CSLRERTSGIPLRPYEQYF
TRBD1 NA TRBJ2-7 TRBV7-3 TGTGCCAGCAGTTTCGCAACCGGGACAGCTGCTTACGAGCAGTACTTC CASSFATGTAAYEQYF
TRBD1 NA TRBJ2-7 TRBV7-2 TGTGCCAGCACTCGTGGGGAGACAGGGGGTTACGAGCAGTACTTC CASTRGETGGYEQYF
NA NA TRBJ1-4 TRBV20-1 TGCAGTGCTAGAGATGTCTCCCAGGGTGGGACTAATGAAAAACTGTTTTTT CSARDVSQGGTNEKLFF
TRBD1 many TRBJ2-7 TRBV25-1 TGTGCCAGCACCTATGGGGTACCCGGACAGGGTATATACGAGCAGTACTTC CASTYGVPGQGIYEQYF
TRBD1 NA TRBJ2-7 TRBV24-1 TGTGCCACCAGTGATTCTCGACAGGGCACCTTCGGGGAGCAGTACTTC CATSDSRQGTFGEQYF
NA few TRBJ2-7 TRBV7-9 TGTGCCAGCAGCCCCATAATTGTTGGGTCCTACGAGCAGTACTTC CASSPIIVGSYEQYF
TRBD1 NA TRBJ1-2 TRBV6-6 TGTGCCAGCAGACGGACGGGACAGGGTATGGGCTACACCTTC CASRRTGQGMGYTF
TRBD2 many TRBJ2-7 TRBV6-5 TGTGCCAGCTCCGGACTAGCGGGGGCGTCCTACGAGCAGTACTTC CASSGLAGASYEQYF
NA many TRBJ2-5 TRBV7-6 TGTGCCAGCAGCAGCAGGGTGGCCGAGGAGACCCAGTACTTC CASSSRVAEETQYF
NA few TRBJ1-3 TRBV5-5 TGTGCCAGCAGCTTTTGGGGGACTGGAAACACCATATATTTT CASSFWGTGNTIYF
TRBD1 NA TRBJ1-1 TRBV10-3 TGTGCCATCCCCATACGGGGACAGGGTATGATGTCTTTCTTT CAIPIRGQGMMSFF
NA NA TRBJ2-5 TRBV15 TGTGCCCCCAGCACCTCACTAACTACCTCGGAGACCCAGTACTTC CAPSTSLTTSETQYF
NA NA TRBJ2-5 TRBV14 TGTGCCAGCAGCCAAATTGGTTTACAAGAGACCCAGTACTTC CASSQIGLQETQYF